Listed here are 7 T cell receptor beta chains from one sample, sequenced in a study of glioma-infiltrating T cells after dendritic cell vaccination. Clones were read by immunoSEQ multiplex PCR, and TCRdb kept only the in-frame ones, dropping some. The sample holds 85,000 to 110,000 clones, about four fifths seen once. Sequencing used blood, obtained before dendritic cell vaccination. Receptors originate from a human donor with glioblastoma.

The sample holds one count of this clone. The chain links TRBV28 to TRBJ2-7; TRBD1 might be the D (6 bases). The CDR3 has 15 residues. Germline assignment: CDR1 MDHEN and CDR2 SYDVKM. Trimming left V 7 bases short and J 7 bases short, with 23 bases between. The DNA of the CDR3 is TGTGCCAGCAACCTACAGGGTCCCCCCACGAATGAGCAGTACTTC. The encoded protein is CASNLQGPPTNEQYF.

The chain links TRBV2 to TRBJ2-7; 10 nucleotides match TRBD1. Germline trimming cut 0 bases from V and 0 bases from J; bases unmatched to any gene: 5. CDR3 length: 17 residues. Germline CDR1 SNHLY, CDR2 FYNNEI. The CDR3 sequence: CASSEAMGQGSSYEQYF. The CDR3 DNA reads as TGTGCCAGCAGTGAAGCAATGGGACAGGGGAGCTCCTACGAGCAGTACTTC.

CDR3 region: CASSLQGEAYGYTF. The DNA of the CDR3 is TGTGCCAGCAGCCTACAGGGGGAAGCCTATGGCTACACCTTC. This chain links TRBV5-6 with TRBJ1-2, with 8 bases lining up with TRBD1. Germline trimming cut 4 bases from V and 4 bases from J; bases unmatched to any gene: 6. The CDR3 loop spans 14 amino acids. Germline-derived CDR1 and CDR2 are SGHDT and YYEEEE. The full variable domain, rest sourced from reference TRBV5-6 and TRBJ1-2, is DAGVTQSPTHLIKTRGQQVTLRCSPKSGHDTVSWYQQALGQGPQFIFQYYEEEERQRGNFPDRFSGHQFPNYSSELNVNALLLGDSALYLCASSLQGEAYGYTFGSGTRLTVV.

This clone was observed a few times. This rearrangement joins TRBV19 to TRBJ1-3; tentative D call: TRBD1 (6 bases). The CDR3 contains 15 residues. Germline V gene sequence: CDR1 LNHDA, CDR2 SQIVND (reference sequence). Trimming took 6 bases from V and 0 from J, leaving 12 bases between them. The CDR3 nucleotides read TGTGCCAGTAGGCCCGGACAGCGCTCTGGAAACACCATATATTTT. Translated: CASRPGQRSGNTIYF.

This chain connects TRBV6-1 to TRBJ2-3, with unresolved D. This CDR3 region has 12 residues. The ends were cut back, 6 bases at V and 8 bases at J, with 12 bases in the middle. In germline, CDR1 is MNHNS, CDR2 SASEGT. For the CDR3, the DNA is TGTGCCAGCAGGGCCTTTGTAGCTACGCAGTATTTT. This sequence encodes CASRAFVATQYF.

Regarding this clone: The germline gene is not matched at one end of the junction; a read error may be the cause. J is TRBJ1-2 and V is TRBV10-3; D perhaps matches TRBD1 (5 bases). Germline V gene data show CDR1 as ENHRY and CDR2 as SYGVKD. The CDR3 is 10 residues long. The CDR3 protein is CAISDPGVAF. CDR3 nucleotides: TGTGCCATCAGTGACCCGGGGGTGGCCTTC.

This chain uses TRBV6-5 with TRBJ1-4, with TRBD1 matching over 10 bases. The length of the CDR3 is 14 residues. The V gene end was trimmed by 2 bases and the J gene end by 6 bases; junction bases not matched to a gene: 0. Germline assignment: CDR1 MNHEY and CDR2 SVGAGI. CDR3 in DNA: TGTGCCAGCAGTTACGGGACAGGGGATGAAAAACTGTTTTTT. This encodes CASSYGTGDEKLFF.